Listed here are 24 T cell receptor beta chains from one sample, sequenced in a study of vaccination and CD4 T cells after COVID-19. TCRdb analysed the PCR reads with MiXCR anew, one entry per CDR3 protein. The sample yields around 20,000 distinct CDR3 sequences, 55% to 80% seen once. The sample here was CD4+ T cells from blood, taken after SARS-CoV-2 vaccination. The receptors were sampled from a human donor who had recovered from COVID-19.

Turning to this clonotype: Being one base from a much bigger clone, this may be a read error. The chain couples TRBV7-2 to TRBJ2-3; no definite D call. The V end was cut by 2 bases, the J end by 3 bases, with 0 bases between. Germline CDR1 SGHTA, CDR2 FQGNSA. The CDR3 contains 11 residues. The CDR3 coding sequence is TGTACCAGCAGCTTAACAGATACGCAGTATTTT. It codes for CTSSLTDTQYF.

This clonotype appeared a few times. Here the CDR3 reads CASSLRGTVEMFQYF. DNA of the CDR3: TGTGCCAGCAGTTTACGGGGGACAGTAGAGATGTTCCAGTACTTC. The rearrangement uses TRBV27 and TRBJ2-5, with TRBD1 as a possible D gene (7 bases). The CDR3 length is 15 residues. The V end lost 2 bases, the J end lost 10 bases, and 20 bases lay between the germline ends. Germline-derived CDR1 and CDR2 are MNHEY and SMNVEV (reference sequence).

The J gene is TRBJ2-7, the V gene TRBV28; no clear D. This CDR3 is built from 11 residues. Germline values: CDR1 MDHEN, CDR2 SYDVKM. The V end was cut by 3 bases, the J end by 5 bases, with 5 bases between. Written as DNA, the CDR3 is TGTGCCAGCAGTTTCATGGACGAGCAGTACTTC. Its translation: CASSFMDEQYF.

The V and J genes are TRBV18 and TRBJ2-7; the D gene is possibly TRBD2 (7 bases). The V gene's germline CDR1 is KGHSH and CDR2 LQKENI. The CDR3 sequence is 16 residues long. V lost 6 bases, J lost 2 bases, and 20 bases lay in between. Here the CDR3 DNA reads TGTGCCAGCTCTGCCCTGGGGGGGCCGCTTCCCTACGAGCAGTACTTC. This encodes CASSALGGPLPYEQYF.

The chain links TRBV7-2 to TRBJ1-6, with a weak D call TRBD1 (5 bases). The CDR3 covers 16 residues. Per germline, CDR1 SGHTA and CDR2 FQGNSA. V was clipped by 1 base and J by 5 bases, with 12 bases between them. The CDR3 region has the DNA TGTGCCAGCAGCTTAGTGTCAGGGCTAAATAATTCACCCCTCCACTTT. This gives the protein CASSLVSGLNNSPLHF.

CDR3 DNA sequence: TGTGCCATCATGCCGGGACAGGGGGATTACGAGCAGTACTTC. Encoded protein: CAIMPGQGDYEQYF. The V call is TRBV10-3, the J call TRBJ2-7; the match to TRBD1 covers 11 bases. CDR3 length: 14 amino acids. From germline, CDR1 is ENHRY and CDR2 SYGVKD. V dropped 7 bases and J dropped 4; count of bases not matched to a gene: 6.

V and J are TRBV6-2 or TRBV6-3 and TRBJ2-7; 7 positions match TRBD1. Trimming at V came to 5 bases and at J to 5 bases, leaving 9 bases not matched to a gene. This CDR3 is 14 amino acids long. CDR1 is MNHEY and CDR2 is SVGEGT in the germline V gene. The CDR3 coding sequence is TGTGCCAGCAGTCCTAGGGGGCGCAGCAACGAGCAGTACTTC. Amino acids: CASSPRGRSNEQYF.

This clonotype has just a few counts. The CDR3 loop is CSARDSGLRGTSGRGVTDTQYF. CDR3 DNA: TGCAGTGCTAGAGATTCAGGCCTAAGAGGGACTAGCGGGAGAGGGGTCACAGATACGCAGTATTTT. The chain recombines TRBV20-1 with TRBJ2-3; 14 bases are shared with TRBD2. The CDR3 covers 22 residues. The V segment lost 0 bases and the J segment 2 bases; nucleotides outside the gene matches: 19. Germline V CDR1 and CDR2: DFQATT, SNEGSKA (reference sequence).

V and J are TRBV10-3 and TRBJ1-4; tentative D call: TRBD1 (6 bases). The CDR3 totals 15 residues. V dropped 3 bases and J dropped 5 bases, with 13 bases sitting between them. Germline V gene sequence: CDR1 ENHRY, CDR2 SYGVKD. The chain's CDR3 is CAISDGRGKNEKLFF. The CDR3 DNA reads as TGTGCCATCAGTGATGGGAGGGGGAAGAATGAAAAACTGTTTTTT.

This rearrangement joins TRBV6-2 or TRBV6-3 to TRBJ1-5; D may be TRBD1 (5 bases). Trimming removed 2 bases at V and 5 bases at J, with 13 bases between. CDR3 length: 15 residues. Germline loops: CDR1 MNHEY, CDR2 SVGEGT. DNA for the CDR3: TGTGCCAGCAGTTACAGACCAGGGATCCATCAGCCCCAGCATTTT. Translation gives CASSYRPGIHQPQHF.

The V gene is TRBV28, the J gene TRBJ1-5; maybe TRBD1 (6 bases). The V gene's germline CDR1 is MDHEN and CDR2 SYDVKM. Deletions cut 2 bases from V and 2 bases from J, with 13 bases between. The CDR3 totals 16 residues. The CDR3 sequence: CASSLMGAPGNQPQHF. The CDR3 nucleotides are TGTGCCAGCAGTTTAATGGGGGCGCCGGGCAATCAGCCCCAGCATTTT.

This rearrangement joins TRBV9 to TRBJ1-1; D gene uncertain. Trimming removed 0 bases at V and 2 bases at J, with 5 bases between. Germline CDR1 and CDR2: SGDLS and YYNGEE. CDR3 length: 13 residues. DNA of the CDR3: TGTGCCAGCAGCGTAGCTCCAAACACTGAAGCTTTCTTT. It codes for CASSVAPNTEAFF.

CDR3 nucleotides: TGTGCCTGGAATCTCCATCTGGTGAACACTGAAGCTTTCTTT. Translating gives CAWNLHLVNTEAFF. The chain is built from TRBV30 and TRBJ1-1; D uncertain. Germline V gene data show CDR1 as GTSNPN and CDR2 as SVGIG (reference sequence). The CDR3 has 14 residues. V was clipped by 4 bases and J by 0 bases, with 12 bases between them.

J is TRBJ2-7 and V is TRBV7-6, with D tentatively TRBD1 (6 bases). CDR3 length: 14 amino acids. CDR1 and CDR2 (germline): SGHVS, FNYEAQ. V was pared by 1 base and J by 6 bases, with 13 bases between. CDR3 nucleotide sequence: TGTGCCAGCAGCTTAGACCCCCACAGGGTCGAGCAGTACTTC. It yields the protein CASSLDPHRVEQYF.

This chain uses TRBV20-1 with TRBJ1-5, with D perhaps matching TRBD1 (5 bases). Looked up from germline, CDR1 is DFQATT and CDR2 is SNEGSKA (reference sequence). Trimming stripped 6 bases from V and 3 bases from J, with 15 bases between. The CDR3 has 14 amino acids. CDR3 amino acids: CSASTGDPNQPQHF. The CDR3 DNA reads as TGCAGTGCCTCAACCGGGGACCCCAATCAGCCCCAGCATTTT.

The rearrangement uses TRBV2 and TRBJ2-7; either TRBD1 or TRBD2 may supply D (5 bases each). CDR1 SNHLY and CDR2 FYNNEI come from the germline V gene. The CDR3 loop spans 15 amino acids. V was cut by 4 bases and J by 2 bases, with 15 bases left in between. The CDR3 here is CASSGIRDGAYEQYF. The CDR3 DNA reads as TGTGCCAGCAGTGGAATCAGGGACGGAGCCTACGAGCAGTACTTC.

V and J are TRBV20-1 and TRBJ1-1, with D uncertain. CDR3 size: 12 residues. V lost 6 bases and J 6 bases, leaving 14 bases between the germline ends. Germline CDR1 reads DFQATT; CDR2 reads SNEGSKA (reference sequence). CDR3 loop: CSAPNIGAEAFF. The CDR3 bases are TGCAGTGCCCCAAATATCGGTGCTGAAGCTTTCTTT.

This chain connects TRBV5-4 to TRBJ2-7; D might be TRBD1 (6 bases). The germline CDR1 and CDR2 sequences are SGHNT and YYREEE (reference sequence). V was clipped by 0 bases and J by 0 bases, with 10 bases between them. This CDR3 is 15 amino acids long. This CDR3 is CASSLGQDSSYEQYF. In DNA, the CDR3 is TGTGCCAGCAGCTTGGGACAGGATAGCTCCTACGAGCAGTACTTC.

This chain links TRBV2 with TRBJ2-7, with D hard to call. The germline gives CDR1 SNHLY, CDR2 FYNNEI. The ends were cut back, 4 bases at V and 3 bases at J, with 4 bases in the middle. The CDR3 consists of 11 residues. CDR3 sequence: CASSGSYEQYF. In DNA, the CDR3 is TGTGCCAGCAGTGGAAGCTACGAGCAGTACTTC.

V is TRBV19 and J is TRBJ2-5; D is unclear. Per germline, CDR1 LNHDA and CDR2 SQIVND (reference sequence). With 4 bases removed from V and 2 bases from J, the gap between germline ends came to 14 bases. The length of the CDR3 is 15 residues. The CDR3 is CASSRAPEIQETQYF. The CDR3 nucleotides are TGTGCCAGTAGTAGAGCTCCAGAAATACAAGAGACCCAGTACTTC.

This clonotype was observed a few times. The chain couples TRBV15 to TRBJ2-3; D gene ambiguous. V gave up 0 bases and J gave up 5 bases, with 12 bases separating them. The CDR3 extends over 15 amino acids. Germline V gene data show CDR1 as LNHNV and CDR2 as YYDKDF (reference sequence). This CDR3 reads CATSRDKSRRDTQYF. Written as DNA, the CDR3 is TGTGCCACCAGCAGAGATAAAAGTCGGAGAGATACGCAGTATTTT.

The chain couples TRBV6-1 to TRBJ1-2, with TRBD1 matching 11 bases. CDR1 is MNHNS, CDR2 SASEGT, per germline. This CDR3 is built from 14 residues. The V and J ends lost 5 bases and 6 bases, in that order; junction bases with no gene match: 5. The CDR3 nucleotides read TGTGCCAGCAGTAAGCCGGGACAGGGGGATGGCTACACCTTC. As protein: CASSKPGQGDGYTF.

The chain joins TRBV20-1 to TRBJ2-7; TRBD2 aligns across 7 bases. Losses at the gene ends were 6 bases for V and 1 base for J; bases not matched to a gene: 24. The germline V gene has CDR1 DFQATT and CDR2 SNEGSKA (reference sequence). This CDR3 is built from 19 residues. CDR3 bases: TGCAGTGCCCCGGGACTATCGCAACCGCGAAGGTACGGTTCCTACGAGCAGTACTTC. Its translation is CSAPGLSQPRRYGSYEQYF.

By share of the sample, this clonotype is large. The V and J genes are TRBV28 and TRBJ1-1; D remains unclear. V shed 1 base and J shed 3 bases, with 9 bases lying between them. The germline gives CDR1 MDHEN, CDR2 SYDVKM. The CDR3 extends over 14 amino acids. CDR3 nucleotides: TGTGCCAGCAGTTTATTTGCGCAGGACACTGAAGCTTTCTTT. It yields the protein CASSLFAQDTEAFF.